Following are 21 T cell receptor beta chains from one sample sequenced in a study of T cells in Graves' hyperthyroidism and ophthalmopathy. Amplified TCR beta CDR3 regions came from RNA transcripts. Using the HTBI primer set, a first-round RT-PCR was run on the TCR CDR3. TCRdb re-called the multiplex PCR reads through MiXCR, storing one row per CDR3 protein. The sample lists some 370,000 distinct CDR3 sequences; 11% to 15% were seen once. The material sequenced was blood. The receptor set was obtained from a man aged 50 to 60 with Graves' ophthalmopathy.

This chain connects TRBV6-6 to TRBJ2-3; TRBD2 agrees at 8 bases. The CDR3 runs to 16 residues. Germline lookup yields CDR1 MNHNY and CDR2 SVGAGI (reference sequence). V lost 0 bases, J lost 3 bases, and 5 bases stayed unmatched. CDR3 DNA: TGTGCCAGCAGTTACTCGAGCGGGAGAGGGACAGATACGCAGTATTTT. Translating it yields CASSYSSGRGTDTQYF.

In regard to this clonotype: A much larger clone differs from this one at a single base, so this may be a read error. The gene calls are TRBV2 and TRBJ2-3; weak D call: TRBD1 (6 bases). The CDR3 has 13 amino acids. From germline, CDR1 is SNHLY and CDR2 FYNNEI. The germline V and J ends were trimmed by 6 bases and 6 bases, with 13 bases remaining between them. The CDR3 loop is CASRGRGGDTQYF. CDR3 sequence (DNA): TGTGCCAGCAGGGGCAGGGGTGGGGATACGCAGTATTTT.

This chain uses TRBV2 with TRBJ2-5; 11 bases are shared with TRBD2. J lost 4 bases, V lost 7 bases, and 5 bases had no gene match. Germline assignment: CDR1 SNHLY and CDR2 FYNNEI. CDR3 length: 14 residues. The CDR3 DNA sequence: TGTGCCAGCAAGGGGCTAGCGGGAGGAGAGACCCAGTACTTC. This gives the protein CASKGLAGGETQYF.

This clonotype was found many times. The chain recombines TRBV11-2 with TRBJ2-3; 8 positions agree with TRBD1. The CDR3 runs 15 residues. The germline V gene encodes CDR1 SGHAT and CDR2 FQNNGV. The V and J ends lost 5 bases and 6 bases, in that order; junction bases with no gene match: 10. The CDR3 bases are TGTGCCAGCAGCCCAAGTCCCAGACAGGGGGATACGCAGTATTTT. It specifies CASSPSPRQGDTQYF.

There are many counts of this clonotype. The chain is built from TRBV3-1 and TRBJ2-7, with TRBD2 matching over 12 bases. The V segment lost 4 bases and the J segment 2 bases; nucleotides outside the gene matches: 3. Germline V lookup: CDR1 LGHDT, CDR2 YNNKEL (reference sequence). The CDR3 is 15 residues long. CDR3 amino acids: CASSPWTSGTYEQYF. CDR3 DNA: TGTGCCAGCAGCCCCTGGACTAGCGGGACCTACGAGCAGTACTTC.

This clonotype was recorded many times. V gene TRBV20-1 combines with J gene TRBJ2-1; 10 bases are a match to TRBD2. The J segment lost 9 bases and the V segment lost 1 base, leaving 15 bases of the junction unmatched. The CDR3 extends over 17 amino acids. From germline, CDR1 is DFQATT and CDR2 SNEGSKA (reference sequence). The CDR3, as DNA: TGCAGTGCTAGAGGGACAGCGGAAGCGGGAGGGTCGGGTGAGCAGTTCTTC. Its protein is CSARGTAEAGGSGEQFF.

The table lists this clonotype with a few counts. The genes are TRBV27 and TRBJ2-1; possibly TRBD2 for D (6 bases). Germline values: CDR1 MNHEY, CDR2 SMNVEV (reference sequence). V lost 5 bases, J lost 2 bases, and 10 bases lay in between. The CDR3 spans 14 residues. CDR3 protein: CASSMRGTYNEQFF. The CDR3 DNA is TGTGCCAGCAGTATGCGGGGTACCTACAATGAGCAGTTCTTC.

This clonotype appeared many times. The chain joins TRBV13 to TRBJ2-1; D is perhaps TRBD2 (5 bases). Germline V CDR1 and CDR2: PRHDT, FYEKMQ (reference sequence). Trimming removed 5 bases from V and 5 bases from J, with 19 bases in between. This CDR3 contains 16 residues. In DNA form, the CDR3 reads TGTGCCAGCAGCCGGACGATAGACTACGCCAACAATGAGCAGTTCTTC. Translation: CASSRTIDYANNEQFF. Filled out from reference TRBV13 and TRBJ2-1, the complete variable domain reads AAGVIQSPRHLIKEKRETATLKCYPIPRHDTVYWYQQGPGQDPQFLISFYEKMQSDKGSIPDRFSAQQFSDYHSELNMSSLELGDSALYFCASSRTIDYANNEQFFGPGTRLTVL.

The sample holds a few counts of this clonotype. V and J are TRBV5-5 and TRBJ2-1; 9 bases agree with TRBD1. The V gene end was trimmed by 0 bases and the J gene end by 8 bases; junction bases not matched to a gene: 6. Germline lookup yields CDR1 SGHKS and CDR2 YYEKEE (reference sequence). The CDR3 totals 15 residues. The CDR3 protein is CASSLAGDRAYEQFF. The CDR3 DNA is TGTGCCAGCAGCTTGGCCGGGGACAGGGCTTATGAGCAGTTCTTC.

Turning to this clonotype: Since a much larger clone is just one base distant, this may be a read error. J is TRBJ2-7 and V is TRBV7-9, with 11 bases lining up with TRBD2. V was clipped by 3 bases and J by 7 bases; unmatched bases: 8. This CDR3 spans 15 amino acids. Germline V CDR1 and CDR2: SEHNR, FQNEAQ (reference sequence). DNA of the CDR3: TGTGCCAGCAGCTTGGGGACTAGCGGAATCAATGAGCAGTACTTC. It specifies CASSLGTSGINEQYF.

This clonotype was observed a few times. V and J are TRBV28 and TRBJ1-4, with 7 bases matching TRBD1. Per germline, CDR1 MDHEN and CDR2 SYDVKM. The CDR3 runs 15 residues. V lost 6 bases to trimming and J lost 4 bases; unmatched junction nucleotides: 8. Here the CDR3 reads CASRRTGQINEKLFF. CDR3 in DNA: TGTGCCAGCAGACGAACGGGACAGATTAATGAAAAACTGTTTTTT.

In this sample, this clonotype turned up many times. The rearrangement links TRBV18 to TRBJ2-1; D is unresolved. Per germline, CDR1 KGHSH and CDR2 LQKENI. The V and J ends lost 3 bases and 4 bases respectively, with 10 bases between them. The CDR3 has 14 residues. In DNA form, the CDR3 reads TGTGCCAGCTCACCTCTGGCAACGTACAATGAGCAGTTCTTC. It codes for CASSPLATYNEQFF. Using reference TRBV18 and TRBJ2-1 for the parts outside the CDR3, the full variable domain is NAGVMQNPRHLVRRRGQEARLRCSPMKGHSHVYWYRQLPEEGLKFMVYLQKENIIDESGMPKERFSAEFPKEGPSILRIQQVVRGDSAAYFCASSPLATYNEQFFGPGTRLTVL.

This clonotype showed up many times. This sequence joins TRBV29-1 and TRBJ2-3, with 12 bases fitting TRBD2. This CDR3 has 16 amino acids. With V trimmed by 7 bases and J by 0 bases, 8 bases remained unmatched. The germline CDR1 and CDR2 sequences are SQVTM and ANQGSEA. The CDR3 DNA reads TGCAGCGCTGTGACTAGCGGGGGTTCTAGCACAGATACGCAGTATTTT. This gives the protein CSAVTSGGSSTDTQYF.

The chain is built from TRBV20-1 and TRBJ2-3, with D possibly called TRBD1 or TRBD2 (6 bases each). There are 14 residues in the CDR3. Germline-derived CDR1 and CDR2 are DFQATT and SNEGSKA (reference sequence). V was shortened by 6 bases and J by 4 bases, with 17 bases between the two germline ends. CDR3 loop: CSALRGGRADTQYF. The CDR3 nucleotides are TGCAGTGCCCTAAGAGGGGGGCGAGCAGATACGCAGTATTTT.

A note on this clonotype: This clone may be a read error of a much larger clone one base away. The chain links TRBV20-1 to TRBJ1-5, with D maybe TRBD1 (5 bases). Germline loops: CDR1 DFQATT, CDR2 SNEGSKA (reference sequence). The CDR3 has 14 amino acids. Written as DNA, the CDR3 is TGCAGTGCCCGTTGGGGGGGTGGCAATGAGCCCCAGCATTTT. It yields the protein CSARWGGGNEPQHF.

In this sample, this clonotype turned up a few times. The chain has TRBV27 and TRBJ2-7; D is possibly TRBD2 (6 bases). Germline CDR1 reads MNHEY; CDR2 reads SMNVEV (reference sequence). The germline V and J ends were trimmed by 8 bases and 6 bases, with 14 bases remaining between them. The CDR3 runs 12 residues. The CDR3 coding sequence is TGTGCCAGCCTGGGGCTCGGGGGCGAGCAGTACTTC. Translated: CASLGLGGEQYF.

This clonotype was seen many times. The chain recombines TRBV30 with TRBJ2-7; unclear D gene. V gave up 2 bases and J gave up 2 bases, with 13 bases separating them. Germline lookup yields CDR1 GTSNPN and CDR2 SVGIG (reference sequence). The CDR3 spans 14 residues. DNA for the CDR3: TGTGCCTGGAGTCTCCTGACTGGCACCTACGAGCAGTACTTC. It codes for CAWSLLTGTYEQYF.

This clonotype has a handful of counts. The rearrangement uses TRBV20-1 and TRBJ2-7; 12 bases match TRBD2. CDR3 length equals 16 residues. The germline V gene encodes CDR1 DFQATT and CDR2 SNEGSKA (reference sequence). The junction had 3 bases not matched to a gene; V was cut back by 0 bases and J by 0 bases. The CDR3 coding sequence is TGCAGTGCTAGAGATACTAGCGGGAGGTACTCCTACGAGCAGTACTTC. Its protein is CSARDTSGRYSYEQYF.

This clonotype was counted ten times or more. V and J are TRBV9 and TRBJ1-1; D remains ambiguous. V shed 0 bases and J shed 4 bases, with 10 bases lying between them. The CDR3 has 14 residues. Germline V CDR1 and CDR2: SGDLS, YYNGEE. The CDR3 bases are TGTGCCAGCAGCGTAGGCGGCAGGTTCACTGAAGCTTTCTTT. Translated: CASSVGGRFTEAFF.

The chain has TRBV29-1 and TRBJ2-1, with a tentative D call TRBD2 (6 bases). The CDR3 contains 17 residues. V shed 7 bases and J shed 4 bases, with 26 bases lying between them. Germline V lookup: CDR1 SQVTM, CDR2 ANQGSEA. For the CDR3, the DNA is TGCAGCGCCAAGAAAAGGGCGGGACGGGTCTCTTACAATGAGCAGTTCTTC. Protein: CSAKKRAGRVSYNEQFF.

Concerning this clonotype itself: The junction differs from germline at one of its ends, possibly a read error. CDR3 DNA sequence: TGTGCCGGCAGCTTTAATGAAAAACTGTCTTTT. Its translation: CAGSFNEKLSF. The chain employs TRBV3-1 and TRBJ1-4; D remains unclear. Germline CDR1 is LGHDT and CDR2 is YNNKEL (reference sequence). The CDR3 consists of 11 residues.